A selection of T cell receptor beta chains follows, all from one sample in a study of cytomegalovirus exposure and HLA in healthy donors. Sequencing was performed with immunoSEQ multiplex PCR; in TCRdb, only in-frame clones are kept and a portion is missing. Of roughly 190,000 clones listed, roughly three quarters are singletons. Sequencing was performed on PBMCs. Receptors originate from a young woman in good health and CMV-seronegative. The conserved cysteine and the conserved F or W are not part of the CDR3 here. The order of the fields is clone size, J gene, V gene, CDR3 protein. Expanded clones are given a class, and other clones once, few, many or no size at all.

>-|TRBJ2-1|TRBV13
ASSSTGTGVNEQF
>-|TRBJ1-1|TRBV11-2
ASSLFRGSTEAF
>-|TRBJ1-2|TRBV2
ASSEERNYGYT
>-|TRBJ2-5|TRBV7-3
ASSLMGTVQETQY
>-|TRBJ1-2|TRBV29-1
SVKDSNYGYT
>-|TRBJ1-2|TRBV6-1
ASSGPGQGDTGYT
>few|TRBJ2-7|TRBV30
AWSREGDEQY
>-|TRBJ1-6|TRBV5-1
ASSWRDSVNSPLH
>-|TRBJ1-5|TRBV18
ASSPTKGTGGHNQPQH
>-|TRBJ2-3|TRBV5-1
ASSLALAGDTDTQY
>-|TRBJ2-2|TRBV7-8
ASSLVGQPVGELF
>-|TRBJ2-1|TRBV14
ASSPPGSWDEQF
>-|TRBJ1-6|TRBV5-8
ASSLDPDLTGVHSPLH
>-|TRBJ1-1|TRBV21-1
ASRQENTEAF
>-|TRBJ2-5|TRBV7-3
ASSFGPGQGDQETQY
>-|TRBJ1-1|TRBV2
ASSGTGPNTEAF
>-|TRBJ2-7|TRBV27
ASSAYRGAYEQY
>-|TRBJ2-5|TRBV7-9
ASSYKETQY